This T cell receptor beta chain comes out of a study of PD-L1 blockade in urothelial cancer (dated by TCRdb to about 2017). Some background on the complete study: Every patient began therapy in the mid-2010s and was given atezolizumab 1,200 mg intravenously every 3 weeks. About 90% of the roughly 29 patients were identified as males with urothelial cancer of bladder origin, and a prior smoking history was reported by 18 of 29 patients. Patients had an ECOG performance status of 0 or 1 and had received between 0 and 3 prior chemotherapy regimens. Blood samples were analyzed 3 weeks after the start of treatment (second dose) and 6 weeks after the start of treatment. Blood samples gave median yields of 141,255 T cells and around 88,000 unique TCRs, along with a median clonality of around 0.08. An exploratory multi-omic analysis was conducted of the somatic, immune and clinical correlates of response to PD-L1 blockade with atezolizumab in urothelial cancer. Pretreatment tumor samples and matched peripheral blood, collected serially before and after atezolizumab treatment, underwent TCR sequencing. Durable clinical benefit was defined as progression-free survival longer than 6 months, and TCR features were also tested against progression-free and overall survival. In the same patients, pretreatment tumors underwent whole exome sequencing and RNA sequencing in addition to TCR sequencing. Nine patients achieved durable clinical benefit and some 21 did not. Pretreatment blood TCR-seq was available for 27 to 30 patients, at least one posttreatment blood collection was obtained for about 24 patients, and tumor TCR-seq was available for about 24 patients. What the study reported, not specific to this receptor: Improved progression-free and overall survival was found to be associated with pretreatment peripheral blood TCR clonality below the median. Small sample size (n ≈ 30) and many exploratory analyses mean the results are intended to be hypothesis-generating. Greater expansion of tumor-associated TCR clones in peripheral blood 3 weeks after the start of treatment was observed in patients with durable benefit (n of about 20, p = 0.022).

Sample time point, as interpreted from the label and publication: pretreatment peripheral blood. The cohort comprised fewer than 35 patients with locally advanced or metastatic urothelial carcinoma treated at Memorial Sloan Kettering on a trial protocol. Peripheral blood mononuclear cells were collected from each patient pretreatment and during treatment, giving between 1 and 8 total time points per patient. The Qiagen DNeasy Blood extraction kit was used to purify genomic DNA from total PBMCs and tumor samples. PBMCs were collected pretreatment and during treatment, and were isolated and stored as previously described. Concerning this clone: What this receptor recognizes is not known. Nothing much larger sits one base from this clone, and base qualities are not available.

The junction shows trimming of 2 bases on V and 0 bases on J, and the gene matches do not reach 5 bases of it. The germline V gene (reference sequence) yields LNHDA for CDR1 and SQIVND for CDR2. The CDR3 holds 16 amino acids from the cysteine to the phenylalanine. The retained sequence is limited to the CDR3, 48 bases, with the frame set at the first base. Synthetic TCR analog templates were spiked into each PCR to estimate absolute template abundance from read counts. The immunoSEQ assay used bias-controlled V and J gene primers to amplify TCRbeta CDR3 regions from genomic DNA. Sequencing of rearranged TCRbeta segments was performed at approximately 20X coverage. In the original analysis: Sequencing errors were corrected by clustering, and CDR3s were annotated against IMGT so that V, D and J genes could be assigned. Downstream analyses used only productive TCRbeta rearrangements and left out out-of-frame or stop-codon sequences. To compute clonality, Shannon entropy was normalized by the log of the number of unique productive sequences and then subtracted from one. Fisher's exact test with Benjamini-Hochberg correction, using a cutoff of adjusted p below 0.01, was how clones that differed between time points or between blood and tumor were identified. This immuneACCESS table, as held by TCRdb, lists in-frame sequences with V and J called but not all clones. Of the missing ones, under half trace to an unresolved V gene in checked studies; the others have no known cause. V, J and clone size are those of that table, while D and trimming were read from the DNA. Counted in this sample were more than 85,000 clones; 80% to 90% of them appeared once. Clones ranked in the top ten supply approximately 2% of the sample.

This TCR was recovered from a man aged 55 to 70 with urothelial cancer. The chain is made from TRBV19 and TRBJ2-3; 7 nucleotides in the junction match TRBD2. Here the sequenced sample was PBMCs, taken around atezolizumab (anti-PD-L1) treatment. This receptor carries the CDR3 CASSIWEGLSTDTQYF. The bases read TGTGCCAGTAGTATATGGGAGGGCCTTAGCACAGATACGCAGTATTTT.